The 8 T cell receptor beta chains below all came from one sample that was sequenced in a study of blood T cell repertoires in COVID-19. Profiling relied on immunoSEQ multiplex PCR, and the TCRdb table lists in-frame clones only, not all of them. There are about 120,000 clones in the sample; less than 85% occur only once, and 0.75% to 0.9% lies in the top ten. Sequenced input: peripheral blood. These receptor sequences come from a human donor with acute or convalescent COVID-19. The donor label of this sample is uncertain.

V gene TRBV5-1 combines with J gene TRBJ1-2; 9 bases line up with TRBD1. The ends lost 4 bases at V and 2 bases at J; junction bases unmatched: 6. Looked up from germline, CDR1 is SGHRS and CDR2 is YFSETQ. This CDR3 region has 15 residues. CDR3 sequence (DNA): TGCGCCAGCAGCGGGGGGACAGGGAAAAACTATGGCTACACCTTC. This sequence encodes CASSGGTGKNYGYTF.

This clone was detected many times. The chain links TRBV27 to TRBJ1-1, with 7 bases lining up with TRBD1. Losses at the gene ends were 8 bases for V and 10 bases for J; bases not matched to a gene: 16. This CDR3 contains 14 residues. The V gene's germline CDR1 is MNHEY and CDR2 SMNVEV (reference sequence). The CDR3 bases are TGTGCCAGCCTCGAGGTCCGGGACAGCCCTGTAGCTTTCTTT. This gives the protein CASLEVRDSPVAFF.

J is TRBJ2-4 and V is TRBV18, with unresolved D. Germline V gene sequence: CDR1 KGHSH, CDR2 LQKENI. The V end was cut by 3 bases, the J end by 1 base, with 13 bases between. The CDR3 has 16 amino acids. The CDR3 sequence: CASSPQTAVAKNIQYF. DNA of the CDR3: TGTGCCAGCTCACCGCAGACCGCGGTTGCCAAAAACATTCAGTACTTC.

The V call is TRBV9, the J call TRBJ1-1; 8 bases are shared with TRBD1. Trimming cost V 6 bases and J 2 bases; bases outside gene matches: 9. This CDR3 has 15 amino acids. Germline-derived CDR1 and CDR2 are SGDLS and YYNGEE. CDR3 region: CASTGLGQGNTEAFF. The CDR3 coding sequence is TGTGCCAGCACCGGTTTAGGACAGGGCAACACTGAAGCTTTCTTT.

The J gene is TRBJ1-1, the V gene TRBV19; D gene unclear. The CDR3 spans 16 residues. Germline-derived CDR1 and CDR2 are LNHDA and SQIVND (reference sequence). Trimming took 2 bases from V and 0 from J, leaving 13 bases between them. The CDR3 here is CASSIPAGEVNTEAFF. The CDR3, as DNA: TGTGCCAGTAGTATACCCGCCGGGGAAGTGAACACTGAAGCTTTCTTT.

This clone showed up just once. The chain links TRBV18 to TRBJ2-3; 12 bases are a match to TRBD1. Germline V gene lookup returns CDR1 KGHSH and CDR2 LQKENI. V trimming: 4 bases; J trimming: 6 bases; junction bases outside the gene matches: 8. CDR3 length: 16 amino acids. The CDR3 protein is CASSHTGTGGPDTQYF. The CDR3 nucleotides are TGTGCCAGCTCACATACCGGGACAGGGGGCCCCGATACGCAGTATTTT.

CDR3 sequence (DNA): TGTGCCAGCAGTGTCATCGGGAGGAGGGGTGAGCAGTTCTTC. This encodes CASSVIGRRGEQFF. This chain uses TRBV2 with TRBJ2-1, with TRBD2 identical over 7 bases. The CDR3 has 14 amino acids. The ends lost 4 bases at V and 9 bases at J; junction bases unmatched: 9. In germline, CDR1 is SNHLY, CDR2 FYNNEI.

A few counts support this clone. The chain uses TRBV6-5 and TRBJ1-3; no clear D. Germline-derived CDR1 and CDR2 are MNHEY and SVGAGI. Trimming took off 6 bases at V and 0 bases at J, with 12 bases between the two ends. There are 15 residues in the CDR3. CDR3 DNA sequence: TGTGCCAGCAGACTGAGCGTACTCTCTGGAAACACCATATATTTT. Amino acid sequence: CASRLSVLSGNTIYF.